The T cell receptor (beta chain) described here comes from a study of a mutant IDH1 vaccine in newly diagnosed glioma. Study summary: Most had both radiotherapy and temozolomide beforehand; others had only one. Study findings and constraints: Among top peripheral T cell clonotypes, changes seemed unrelated to pseudoprogression.

Of note for this clone: What it recognizes is unknown.

The time point: week 47, end of study. Vaccination used 300 ug of mutant IDH1 20-mer peptide per dose, with topical imiquimod. In weeks 1, 3, 5, 7, 11, 15, 19 and 23, patients were vaccinated. Newly diagnosed WHO grade 3 or 4 IDH1-mutant, ATRX-lost astrocytomas were identified in the donors. Libraries were prepared by immunoSEQ multiplex PCR; TCRdb keeps only in-frame clonotypes and omits some of them. The sample records around 50,000 clones, about 88% being singletons. CDR1 is SNHLY and CDR2 is FYNNEI in the germline V gene. The CDR3 loop spans 12 amino acids. V was clipped by 8 bases and J by 8 bases; unmatched bases: 6.

This TCR was recovered from a young woman with glioma. Some clones in this sample may be carry-over from other donors' samples. This specimen was PBMCs, taken from a glioma patient whose treatment included an IDH1 peptide vaccine. The V call is TRBV2, the J call TRBJ2-1; 7 nucleotides match TRBD1. CDR3 region: CASCRDSYEQFF. CDR3 nucleotides: TGTGCCAGCTGCCGGGACAGCTATGAGCAGTTCTTC.